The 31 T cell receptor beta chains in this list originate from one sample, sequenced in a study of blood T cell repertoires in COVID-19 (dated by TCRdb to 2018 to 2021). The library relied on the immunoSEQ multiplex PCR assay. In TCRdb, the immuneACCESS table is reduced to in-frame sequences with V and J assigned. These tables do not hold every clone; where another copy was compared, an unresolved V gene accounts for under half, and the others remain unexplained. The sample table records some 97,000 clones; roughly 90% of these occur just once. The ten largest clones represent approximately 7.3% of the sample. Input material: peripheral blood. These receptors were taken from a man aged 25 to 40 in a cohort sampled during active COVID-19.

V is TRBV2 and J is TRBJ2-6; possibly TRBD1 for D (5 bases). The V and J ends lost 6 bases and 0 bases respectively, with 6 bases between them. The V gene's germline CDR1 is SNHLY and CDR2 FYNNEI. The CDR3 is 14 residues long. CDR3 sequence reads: CASRGDSGANVLTF. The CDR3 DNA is TGTGCCAGCAGAGGGGACTCTGGGGCCAACGTCCTGACTTTC.

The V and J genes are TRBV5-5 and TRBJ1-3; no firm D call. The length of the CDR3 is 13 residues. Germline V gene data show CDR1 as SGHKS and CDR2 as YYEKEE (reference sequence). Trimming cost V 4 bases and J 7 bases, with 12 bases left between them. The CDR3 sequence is CASSLPRRNTIYF. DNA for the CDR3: TGTGCCAGCAGCCTACCCCGTCGGAACACCATATATTTT.

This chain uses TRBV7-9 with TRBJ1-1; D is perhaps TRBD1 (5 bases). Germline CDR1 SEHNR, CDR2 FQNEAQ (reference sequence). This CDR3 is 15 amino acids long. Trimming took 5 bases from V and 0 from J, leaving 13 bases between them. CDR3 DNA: TGTGCCAGCAGCCCCCAGCGGGGGTTGAACACTGAAGCTTTCTTT. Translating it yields CASSPQRGLNTEAFF.

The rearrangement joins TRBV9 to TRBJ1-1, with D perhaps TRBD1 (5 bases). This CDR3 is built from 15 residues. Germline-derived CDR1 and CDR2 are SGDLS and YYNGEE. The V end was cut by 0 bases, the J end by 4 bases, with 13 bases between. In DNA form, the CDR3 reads TGTGCCAGCAGCGTAGGGCAGGGTGGGATCACTGAAGCTTTCTTT. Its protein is CASSVGQGGITEAFF.

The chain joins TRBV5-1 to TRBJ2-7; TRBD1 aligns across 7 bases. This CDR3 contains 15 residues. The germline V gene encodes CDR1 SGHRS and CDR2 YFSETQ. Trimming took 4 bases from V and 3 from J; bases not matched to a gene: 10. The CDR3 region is CASSPGDSRLYEQYF. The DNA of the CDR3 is TGCGCCAGCAGCCCTGGGGACAGTAGGCTCTACGAGCAGTACTTC.

CDR3 nucleotide sequence: TGTGCCAGCAGGTCTACTGCGGACTCTAGGGGGGAGCTGTTTTTT. This sequence encodes CASRSTADSRGELFF. The rearrangement links TRBV7-6 to TRBJ2-2, with D tentatively TRBD2 (5 bases). This CDR3 has 15 amino acids. Germline CDR1 SGHVS, CDR2 FNYEAQ. Trimming took 6 bases from V and 8 from J, leaving 19 bases between them.

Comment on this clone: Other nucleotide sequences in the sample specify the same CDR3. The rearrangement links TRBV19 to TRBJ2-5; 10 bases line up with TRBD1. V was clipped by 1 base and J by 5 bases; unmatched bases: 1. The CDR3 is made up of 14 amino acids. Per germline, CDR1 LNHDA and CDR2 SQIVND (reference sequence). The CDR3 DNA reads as TGTGCCAGTAGTATAGGGACAGGGGGTGAGACCCAGTACTTC. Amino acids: CASSIGTGGETQYF.

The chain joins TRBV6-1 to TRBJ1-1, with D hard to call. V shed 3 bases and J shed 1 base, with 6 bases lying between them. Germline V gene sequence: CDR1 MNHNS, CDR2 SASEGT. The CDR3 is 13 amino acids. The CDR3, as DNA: TGTGCCAGCAGTGATTTCAGGAACACTGAAGCTTTCTTT. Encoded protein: CASSDFRNTEAFF.

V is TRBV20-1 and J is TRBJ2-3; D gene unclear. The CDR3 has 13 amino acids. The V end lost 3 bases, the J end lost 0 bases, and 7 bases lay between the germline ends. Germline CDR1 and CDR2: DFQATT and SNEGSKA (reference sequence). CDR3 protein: CSASLASTDTQYF. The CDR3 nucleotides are TGCAGTGCTAGTCTCGCGAGCACAGATACGCAGTATTTT.

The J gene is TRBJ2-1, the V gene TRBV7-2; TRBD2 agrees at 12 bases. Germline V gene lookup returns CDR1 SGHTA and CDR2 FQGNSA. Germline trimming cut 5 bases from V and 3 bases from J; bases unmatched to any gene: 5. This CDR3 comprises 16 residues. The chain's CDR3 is CASSSRLAGDYNEQFF. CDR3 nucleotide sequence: TGTGCCAGCAGCAGCCGACTAGCGGGGGACTACAATGAGCAGTTCTTC.

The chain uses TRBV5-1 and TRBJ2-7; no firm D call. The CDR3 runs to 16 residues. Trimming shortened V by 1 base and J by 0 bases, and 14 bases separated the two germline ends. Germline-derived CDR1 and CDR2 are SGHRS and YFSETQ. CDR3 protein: CASSLFPVSDSYEQYF. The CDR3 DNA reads TGCGCCAGCAGCTTGTTTCCTGTGTCAGACTCCTACGAGCAGTACTTC.

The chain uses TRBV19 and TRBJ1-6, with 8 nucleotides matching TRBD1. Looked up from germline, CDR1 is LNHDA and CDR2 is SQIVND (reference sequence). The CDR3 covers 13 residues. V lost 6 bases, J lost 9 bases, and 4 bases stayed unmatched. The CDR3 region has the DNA TGTGCCAGTAGCAGGGGGCCGGGTTCACCCCTCCACTTT. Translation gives CASSRGPGSPLHF.

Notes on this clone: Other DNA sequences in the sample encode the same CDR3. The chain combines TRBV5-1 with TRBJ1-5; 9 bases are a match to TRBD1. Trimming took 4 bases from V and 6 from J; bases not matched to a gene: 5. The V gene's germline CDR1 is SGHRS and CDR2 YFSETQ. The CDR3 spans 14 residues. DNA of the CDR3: TGCGCCAGCAGCGTGACAGGGGGAGGTCAGCCCCAGCATTTT. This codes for CASSVTGGGQPQHF.

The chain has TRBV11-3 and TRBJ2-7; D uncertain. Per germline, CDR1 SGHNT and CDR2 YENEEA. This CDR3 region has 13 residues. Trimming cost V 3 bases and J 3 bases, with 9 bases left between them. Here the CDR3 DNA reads TGTGCCAGCAGCTTCCCCCCATGCTACGAGCAGTACTTC. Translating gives CASSFPPCYEQYF.

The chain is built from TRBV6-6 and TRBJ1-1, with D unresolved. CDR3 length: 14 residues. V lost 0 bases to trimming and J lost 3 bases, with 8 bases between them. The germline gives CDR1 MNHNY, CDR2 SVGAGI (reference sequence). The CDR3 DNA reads TGTGCCAGCAGTTACTCGCAGGTTTACACTGAAGCTTTCTTT. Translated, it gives CASSYSQVYTEAFF.

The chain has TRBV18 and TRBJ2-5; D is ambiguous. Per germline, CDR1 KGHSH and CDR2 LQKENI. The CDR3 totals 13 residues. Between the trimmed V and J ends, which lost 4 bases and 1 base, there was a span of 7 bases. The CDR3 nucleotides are TGTGCCAGCTCACGAACAAGCCAAGAGACCCAGTACTTC. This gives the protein CASSRTSQETQYF. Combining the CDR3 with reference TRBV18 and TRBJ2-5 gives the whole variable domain NAGVMQNPRHLVRRRGQEARLRCSPMKGHSHVYWYRQLPEEGLKFMVYLQKENIIDESGMPKERFSAEFPKEGPSILRIQQVVRGDSAAYFCASSRTSQETQYFGPGTRLLVL.

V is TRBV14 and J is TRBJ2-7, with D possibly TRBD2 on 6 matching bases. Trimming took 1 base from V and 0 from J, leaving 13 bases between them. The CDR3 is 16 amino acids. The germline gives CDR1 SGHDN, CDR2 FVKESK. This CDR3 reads CASSQGIGGISYEQYF. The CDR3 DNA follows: TGTGCCAGCAGCCAAGGGATTGGAGGGATCTCCTACGAGCAGTACTTC. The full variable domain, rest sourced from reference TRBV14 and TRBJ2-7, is EAGVTQFPSHSVIEKGQTVTLRCDPISGHDNLYWYRRVMGKEIKFLLHFVKESKQDESGMPNNRFLAERTGGTYSTLKVQPAELEDSGVYFCASSQGIGGISYEQYFGPGTRLTVT.

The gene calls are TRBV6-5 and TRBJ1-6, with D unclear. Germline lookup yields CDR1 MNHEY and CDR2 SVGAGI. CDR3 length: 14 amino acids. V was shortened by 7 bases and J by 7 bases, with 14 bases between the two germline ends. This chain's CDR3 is CASTGSGPNSPLHF. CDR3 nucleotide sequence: TGTGCCAGCACGGGGAGCGGTCCCAATTCACCCCTCCACTTT.

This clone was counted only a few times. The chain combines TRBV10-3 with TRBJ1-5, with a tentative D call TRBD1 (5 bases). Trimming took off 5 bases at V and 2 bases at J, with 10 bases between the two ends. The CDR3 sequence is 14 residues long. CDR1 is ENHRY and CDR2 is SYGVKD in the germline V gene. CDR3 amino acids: CAISTTGGNQPQHF. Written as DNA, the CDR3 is TGTGCCATCAGTACTACAGGAGGCAATCAGCCCCAGCATTTT.

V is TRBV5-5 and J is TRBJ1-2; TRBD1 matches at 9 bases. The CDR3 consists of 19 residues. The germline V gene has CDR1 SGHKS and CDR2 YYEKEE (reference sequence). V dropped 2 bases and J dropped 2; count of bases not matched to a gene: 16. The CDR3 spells CASSFFSWGTGQGNYGYTF. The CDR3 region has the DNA TGTGCCAGCAGCTTTTTTAGTTGGGGTACGGGACAGGGCAACTATGGCTACACCTTC.

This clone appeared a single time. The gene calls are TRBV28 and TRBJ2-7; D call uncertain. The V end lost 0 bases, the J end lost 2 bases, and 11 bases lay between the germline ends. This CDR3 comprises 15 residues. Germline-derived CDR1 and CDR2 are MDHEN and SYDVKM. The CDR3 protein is CASSLWATPTYEQYF. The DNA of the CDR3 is TGTGCCAGCAGTTTATGGGCGACTCCAACCTACGAGCAGTACTTC.

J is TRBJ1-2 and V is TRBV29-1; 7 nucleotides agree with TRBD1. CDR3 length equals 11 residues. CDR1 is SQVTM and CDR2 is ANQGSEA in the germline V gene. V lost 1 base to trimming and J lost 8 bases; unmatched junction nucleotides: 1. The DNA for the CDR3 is TGCAGCGTTGAAGCAGGGGGGGGCTACACCTTC. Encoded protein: CSVEAGGGYTF.

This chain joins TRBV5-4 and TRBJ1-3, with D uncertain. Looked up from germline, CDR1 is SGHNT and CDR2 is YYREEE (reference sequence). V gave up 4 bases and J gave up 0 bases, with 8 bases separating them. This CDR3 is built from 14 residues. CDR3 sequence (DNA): TGTGCCAGCAGCCAACAGAGCTCTGGAAACACCATATATTTT. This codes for CASSQQSSGNTIYF.

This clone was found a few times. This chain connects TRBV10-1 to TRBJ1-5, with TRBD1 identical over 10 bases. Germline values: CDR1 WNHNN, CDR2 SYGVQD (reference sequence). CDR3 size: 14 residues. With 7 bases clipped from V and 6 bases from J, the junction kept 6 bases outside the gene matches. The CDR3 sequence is CASNVGQGGQPQHF. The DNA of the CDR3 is TGCGCCAGCAACGTAGGACAGGGGGGTCAGCCCCAGCATTTT.

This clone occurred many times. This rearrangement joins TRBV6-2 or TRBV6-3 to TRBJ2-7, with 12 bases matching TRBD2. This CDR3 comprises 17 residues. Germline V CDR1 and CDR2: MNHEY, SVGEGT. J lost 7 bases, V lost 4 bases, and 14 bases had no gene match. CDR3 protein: CASSSNRLAGATREQYF. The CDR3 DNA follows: TGTGCCAGCAGTTCAAATCGACTAGCGGGGGCTACGAGGGAGCAGTACTTC.

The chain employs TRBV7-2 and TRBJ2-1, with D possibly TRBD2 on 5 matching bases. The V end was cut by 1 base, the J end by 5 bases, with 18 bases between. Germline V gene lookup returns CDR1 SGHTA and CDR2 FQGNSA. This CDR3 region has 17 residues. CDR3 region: CASSLGGPFLEDNEQFF. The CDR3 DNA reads TGTGCCAGCAGCTTAGGAGGGCCCTTCCTTGAGGACAATGAGCAGTTCTTC.

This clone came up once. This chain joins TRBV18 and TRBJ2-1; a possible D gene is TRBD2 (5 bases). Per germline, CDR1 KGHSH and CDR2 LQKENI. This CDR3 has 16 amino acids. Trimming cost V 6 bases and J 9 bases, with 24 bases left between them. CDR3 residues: CASSRNTNLRETEQFF. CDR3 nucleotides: TGTGCCAGCTCCCGAAACACAAATCTAAGGGAGACTGAGCAGTTCTTC.

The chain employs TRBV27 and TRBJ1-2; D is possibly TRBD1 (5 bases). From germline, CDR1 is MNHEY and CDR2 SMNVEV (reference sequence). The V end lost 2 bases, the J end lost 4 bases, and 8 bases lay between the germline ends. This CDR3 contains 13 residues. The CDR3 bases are TGTGCCAGCAGTTTAAGGGGAGGCTATGGCTACACCTTC. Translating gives CASSLRGGYGYTF.

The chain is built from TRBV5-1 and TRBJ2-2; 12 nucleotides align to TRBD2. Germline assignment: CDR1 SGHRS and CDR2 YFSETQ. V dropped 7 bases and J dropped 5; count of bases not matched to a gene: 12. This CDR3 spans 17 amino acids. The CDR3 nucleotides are TGCGCCAGCCCCAAGGGGGTGACTAGCGGGGGTACCGGGGAGCTGTTTTTT. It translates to CASPKGVTSGGTGELFF. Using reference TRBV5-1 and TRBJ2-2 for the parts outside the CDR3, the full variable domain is KAGVTQTPRYLIKTRGQQVTLSCSPISGHRSVSWYQQTPGQGLQFLFEYFSETQRNKGNFPGRFSGRQFSNSRSEMNVSTLELGDSALYLCASPKGVTSGGTGELFFGEGSRLTVL.

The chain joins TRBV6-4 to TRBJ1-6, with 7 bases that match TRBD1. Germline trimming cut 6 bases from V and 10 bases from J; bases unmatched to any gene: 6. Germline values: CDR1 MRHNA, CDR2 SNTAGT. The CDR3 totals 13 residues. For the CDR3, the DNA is TGTGCCAGCAGAGATACAGGGGAATCACCCCTCCACTTT. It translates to CASRDTGESPLHF.

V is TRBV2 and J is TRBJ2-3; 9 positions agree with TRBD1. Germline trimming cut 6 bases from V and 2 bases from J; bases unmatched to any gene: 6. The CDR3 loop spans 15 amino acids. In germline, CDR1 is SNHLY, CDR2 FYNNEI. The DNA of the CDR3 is TGTGCCAGCAGCCTCGGGACAGGGAACACAGATACGCAGTATTTT. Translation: CASSLGTGNTDTQYF.